This TCR beta chain was recorded in a study of T cells after posttransplantation cyclophosphamide. This clone was counted a few times. Its antigen remains unknown. Germline CDR1 is LGHNT and CDR2 is FRNRAP. The CDR3 spans 14 residues. Trimming took off 2 bases at V and 7 bases at J, with 11 bases between the two ends. Sequencing used immunoSEQ multiplex PCR; TCRdb keeps in-frame clones, though not all of them. This sample comprises some 37,000 clones, none seen once only. Study results and caveats: TRB overlap between skin or GI tissue T cells and blood was limited. After PTCy, TRB diversity resembled that of CNI/methotrexate controls. Later blood repertoires were often dominated by clones from the donor CD8+ memory compartment.

The V and J genes are TRBV12-5 and TRBJ2-2, with a weak D call TRBD1 (6 bases). Sequences were obtained from PBMCs. The sequence was obtained from a girl under 18 in good health, CMV-negative, and a related stem cell transplant donor. CDR3 coding DNA: TGTGCTAGTGGTTTGCTGGGGGCGGACGGGGAGCTGTTTTTT. Translating it yields CASGLLGADGELFF.